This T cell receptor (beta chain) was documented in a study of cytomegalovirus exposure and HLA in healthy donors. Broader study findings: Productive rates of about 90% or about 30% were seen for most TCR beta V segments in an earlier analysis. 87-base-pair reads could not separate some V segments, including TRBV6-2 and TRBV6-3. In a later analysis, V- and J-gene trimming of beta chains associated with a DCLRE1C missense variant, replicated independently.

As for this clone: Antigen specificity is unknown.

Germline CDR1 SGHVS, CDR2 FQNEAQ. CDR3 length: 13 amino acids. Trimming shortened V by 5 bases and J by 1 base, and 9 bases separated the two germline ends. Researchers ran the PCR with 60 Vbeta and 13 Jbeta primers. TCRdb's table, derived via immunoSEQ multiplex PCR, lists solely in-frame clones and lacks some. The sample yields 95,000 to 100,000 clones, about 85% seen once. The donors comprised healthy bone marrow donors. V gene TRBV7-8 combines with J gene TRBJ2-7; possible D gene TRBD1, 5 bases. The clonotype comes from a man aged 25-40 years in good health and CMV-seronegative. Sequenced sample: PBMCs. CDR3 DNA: TGTGCCAGCAGCCGGACACCATCCTACGAGCAGTACTTC. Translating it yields CASSRTPSYEQYF.